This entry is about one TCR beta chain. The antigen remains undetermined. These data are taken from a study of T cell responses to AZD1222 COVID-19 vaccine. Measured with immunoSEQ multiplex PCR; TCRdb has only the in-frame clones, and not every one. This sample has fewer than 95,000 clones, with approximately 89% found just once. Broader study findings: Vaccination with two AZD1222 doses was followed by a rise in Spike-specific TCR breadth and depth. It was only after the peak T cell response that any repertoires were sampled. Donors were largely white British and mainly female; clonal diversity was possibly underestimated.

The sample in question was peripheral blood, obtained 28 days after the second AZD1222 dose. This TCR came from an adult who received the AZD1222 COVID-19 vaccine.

The DNA for the CDR3 is TGCGCCAGCAGCTTGGTCGCAGATACGCAGTATTTT. Its translation is CASSLVADTQYF. V gene TRBV5-1 combines with J gene TRBJ2-3; D unresolved. V was trimmed by 0 bases and J by 4 bases, leaving 3 bases between them. The germline CDR1 and CDR2 sequences are SGHRS and YFSETQ. This CDR3 comprises 12 residues. Supplemented by reference TRBV5-1 and TRBJ2-3, the full variable domain reads KAGVTQTPRYLIKTRGQQVTLSCSPISGHRSVSWYQQTPGQGLQFLFEYFSETQRNKGNFPGRFSGRQFSNSRSEMNVSTLELGDSALYLCASSLVADTQYFGPGTRLTVL.